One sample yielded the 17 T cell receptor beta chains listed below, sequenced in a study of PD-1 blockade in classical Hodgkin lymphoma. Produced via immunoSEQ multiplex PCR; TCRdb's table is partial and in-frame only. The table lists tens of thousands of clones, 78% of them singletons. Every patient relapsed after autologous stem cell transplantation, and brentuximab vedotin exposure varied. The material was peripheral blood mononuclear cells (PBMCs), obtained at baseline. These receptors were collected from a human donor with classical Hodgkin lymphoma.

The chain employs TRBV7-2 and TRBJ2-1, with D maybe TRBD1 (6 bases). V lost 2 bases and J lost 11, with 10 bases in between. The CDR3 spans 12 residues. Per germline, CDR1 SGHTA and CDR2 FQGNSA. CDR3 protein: CASSLNREKQFF. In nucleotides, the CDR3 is TGTGCCAGCAGCTTAAACAGGGAAAAGCAGTTCTTC.

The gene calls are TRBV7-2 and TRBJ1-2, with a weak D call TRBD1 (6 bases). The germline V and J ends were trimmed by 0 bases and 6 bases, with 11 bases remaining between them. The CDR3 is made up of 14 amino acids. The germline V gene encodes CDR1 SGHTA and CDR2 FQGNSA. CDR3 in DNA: TGTGCCAGCAGCTTAGCACGAAGGGGGAATGGCTACACCTTC. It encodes CASSLARRGNGYTF.

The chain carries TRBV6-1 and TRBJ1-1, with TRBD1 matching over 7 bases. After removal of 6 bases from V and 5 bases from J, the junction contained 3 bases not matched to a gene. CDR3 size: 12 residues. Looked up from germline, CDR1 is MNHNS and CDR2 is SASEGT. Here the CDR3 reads CASRRQGTEAFF. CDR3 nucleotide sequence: TGTGCCAGCAGACGACAGGGTACTGAAGCTTTCTTT.

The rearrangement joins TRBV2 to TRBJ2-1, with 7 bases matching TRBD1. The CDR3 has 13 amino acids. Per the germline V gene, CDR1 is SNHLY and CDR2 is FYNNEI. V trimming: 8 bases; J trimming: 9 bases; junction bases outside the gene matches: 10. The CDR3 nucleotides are TGTGCCAGCGCCGGGACCCGGGACAGTGAGCAGTTCTTC. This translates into CASAGTRDSEQFF.

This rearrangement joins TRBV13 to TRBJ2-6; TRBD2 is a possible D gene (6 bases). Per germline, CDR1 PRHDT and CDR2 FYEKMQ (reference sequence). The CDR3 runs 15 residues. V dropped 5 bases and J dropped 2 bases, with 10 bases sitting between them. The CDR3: CASSTSGAGANVLTF. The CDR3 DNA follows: TGTGCCAGCAGCACCTCGGGGGCTGGGGCCAACGTCCTGACTTTC.

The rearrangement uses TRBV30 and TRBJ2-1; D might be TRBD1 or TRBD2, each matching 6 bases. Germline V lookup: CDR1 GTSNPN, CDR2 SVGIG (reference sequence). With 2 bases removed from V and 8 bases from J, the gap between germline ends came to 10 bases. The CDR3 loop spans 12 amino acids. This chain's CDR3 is CAWSPGGDEQFF. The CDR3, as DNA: TGTGCCTGGAGTCCCGGGGGCGATGAGCAGTTCTTC. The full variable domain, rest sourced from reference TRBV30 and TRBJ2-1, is SQTIHQWPATLVQPVGSPLSLECTVEGTSNPNLYWYRQAAGRGLQLLFYSVGIGQISSEVPQNLSASRPQDRQFILSSKKLLLSDSGFYLCAWSPGGDEQFFGPGTRLTVL.

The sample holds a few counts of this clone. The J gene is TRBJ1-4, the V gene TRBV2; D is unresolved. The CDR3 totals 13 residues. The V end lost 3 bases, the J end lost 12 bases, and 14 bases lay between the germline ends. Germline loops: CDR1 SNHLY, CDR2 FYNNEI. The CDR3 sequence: CASSDRTGVELFF. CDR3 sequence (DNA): TGTGCCAGCAGTGACAGGACCGGGGTGGAACTGTTTTTT. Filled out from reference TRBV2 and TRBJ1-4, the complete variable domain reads EPEVTQTPSHQVTQMGQEVILRCVPISNHLYFYWYRQILGQKVEFLVSFYNNEISEKSEIFDDQFSVERPDGSNFTLKIRSTKLEDSAMYFCASSDRTGVELFFGSGTQLSVL.

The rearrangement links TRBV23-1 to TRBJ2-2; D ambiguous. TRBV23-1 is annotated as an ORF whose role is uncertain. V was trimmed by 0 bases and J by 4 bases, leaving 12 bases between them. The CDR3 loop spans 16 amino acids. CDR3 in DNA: TGCGCCAGCAGTCAATCGGAATGGTGGGCCACCGGGGAGCTGTTTTTT. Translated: CASSQSEWWATGELFF.

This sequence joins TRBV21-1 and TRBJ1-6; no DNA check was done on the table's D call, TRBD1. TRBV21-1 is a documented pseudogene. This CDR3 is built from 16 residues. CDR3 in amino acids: CASSIRSRGGNSPLHF. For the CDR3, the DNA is TGTGCCAGCAGCATCCGATCCAGGGGCGGGAATTCACCCCTCCACTTT.

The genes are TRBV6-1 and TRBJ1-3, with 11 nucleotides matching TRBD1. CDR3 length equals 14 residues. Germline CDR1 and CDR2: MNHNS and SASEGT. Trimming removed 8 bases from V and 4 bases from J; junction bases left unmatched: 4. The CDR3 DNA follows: TGTGCCAGCTGGACAGGGGGCGCCGGAAACACCATATATTTT. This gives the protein CASWTGGAGNTIYF.

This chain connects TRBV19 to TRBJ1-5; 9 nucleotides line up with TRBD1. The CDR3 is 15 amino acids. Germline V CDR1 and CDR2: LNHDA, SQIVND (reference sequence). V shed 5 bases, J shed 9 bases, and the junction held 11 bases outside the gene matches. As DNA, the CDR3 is TGTGCCAGTAGTCCGGGACAGGGCAAATCAGGGCCCCAGCATTTT. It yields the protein CASSPGQGKSGPQHF.

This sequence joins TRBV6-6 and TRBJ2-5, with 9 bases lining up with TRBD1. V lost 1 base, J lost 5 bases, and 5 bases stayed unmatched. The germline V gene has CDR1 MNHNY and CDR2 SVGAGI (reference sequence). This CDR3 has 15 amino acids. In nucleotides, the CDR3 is TGTGCCAGCAGTTACTTGGGACAGGGTTACGAGACCCAGTACTTC. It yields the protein CASSYLGQGYETQYF.

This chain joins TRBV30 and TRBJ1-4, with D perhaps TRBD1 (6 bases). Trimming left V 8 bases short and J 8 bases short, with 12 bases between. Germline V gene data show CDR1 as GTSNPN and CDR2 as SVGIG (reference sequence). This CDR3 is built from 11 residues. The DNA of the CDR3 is TGTGCCGGGACCACAGGGGAAAAACTGTTTTTT. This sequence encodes CAGTTGEKLFF.

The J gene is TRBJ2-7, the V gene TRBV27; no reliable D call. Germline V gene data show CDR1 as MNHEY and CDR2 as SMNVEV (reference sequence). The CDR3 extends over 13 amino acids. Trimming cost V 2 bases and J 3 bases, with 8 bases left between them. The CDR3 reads CASSLGVLYEQYF. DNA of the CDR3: TGTGCCAGCAGTTTAGGAGTCCTCTACGAGCAGTACTTC.

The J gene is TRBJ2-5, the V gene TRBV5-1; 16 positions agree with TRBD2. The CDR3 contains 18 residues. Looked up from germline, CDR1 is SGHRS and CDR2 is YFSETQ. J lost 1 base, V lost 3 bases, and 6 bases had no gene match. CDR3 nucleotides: TGCGCCAGCAGCTGGGGACTAGCGGGGGGGCCCATCCAAGAGACCCAGTACTTC. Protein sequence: CASSWGLAGGPIQETQYF.

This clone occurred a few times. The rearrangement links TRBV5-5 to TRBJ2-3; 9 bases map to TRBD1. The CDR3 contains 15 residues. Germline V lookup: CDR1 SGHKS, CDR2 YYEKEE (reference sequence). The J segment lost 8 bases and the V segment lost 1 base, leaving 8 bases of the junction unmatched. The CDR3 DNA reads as TGTGCCAGCAGCTTGTCGGGGACAGGGATTGGTACGCAGTATTTT. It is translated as CASSLSGTGIGTQYF.

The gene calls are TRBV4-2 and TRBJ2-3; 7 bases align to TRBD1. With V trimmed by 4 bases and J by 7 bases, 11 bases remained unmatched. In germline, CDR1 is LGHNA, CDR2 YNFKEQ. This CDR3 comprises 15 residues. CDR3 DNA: TGTGCCAGCAGCCTTCCCGGGACAGAGCCCCATACGCAGTATTTT. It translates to CASSLPGTEPHTQYF.